This T cell receptor (beta chain) was captured in a study of CD8 T cells in Susac syndrome (dated by TCRdb to between 2019 and 2020). About the investigation overall: Of the Susac syndrome patients who were sequenced, roughly 6 had clinically active disease and fewer than ten were in clinical remission. Susac syndrome patients were therapy-naive, on corticosteroids (some also receiving IVIg), or on IVIg alone at blood withdrawal. The study used repertoire sequencing to test whether antigen drove CD8+ T cell activation and differentiation in Susac syndrome.

This clonotype was counted once. Its antigen has not been determined. The record has no base qualities; no much larger clone is one base away. Weak support is all one read offers. RNA was extracted using the RNeasy kit, and roughly 0.5 to 1 ug of the RNA was reverse transcribed with random hexamers. The immunoSEQ multiplex PCR assay, covering 54 Vbeta and 13 Jbeta segments, was used to amplify TCR beta CDR3 regions. Bias from PCR amplification was corrected by using a synthetic template baseline for primer optimization and for computational correction. Per the source publication's procedure: Reads were annotated to V, D and J genes per IMGT and analyzed with immunoSEQ Analyzer, keeping only productive sequences. Clonality was computed as one minus Shannon entropy normalized by log2 of the number of productive unique sequences. Public and private clones were assessed among the 100 most prevalent clones of each patient and control. Clones were defined as Susac-specific if absent from the healthy and MS cohorts, from 1052 published viral clones and from other ImmuneACCESS disease sequences. TCRdb redid the processing of the public reads, applying fastp at Q25 and MiXCR, and retained in-frame beta chains. Duplicate CDR3 protein sequences are folded into a single record with the most common DNA and genes. None of the V and J calls come from the authors' own analysis; TCRdb made them. For this sample there are about 240,000 distinct CDR3 sequences; about 96% appear just once. The ten most abundant clones make up 0.095% to 0.12% of the sample.

Peripheral blood CD8+ and CD4+ T cells from healthy donors, Susac syndrome patients and multiple sclerosis patients were profiled using high-throughput TCR beta sequencing. The Susac syndrome patients fulfilled recently defined diagnostic criteria for either definite or probable disease. Bulk CD8+ and CD4+ T cells were purified by magnetic negative isolation, whereas CD8+ TEMRA cells were enriched by FACS. Blood was drawn into EDTA tubes, processed within 24 hours, and PBMCs were isolated by density gradient centrifugation. PBMCs intended for TCR sequencing were frozen in liquid nitrogen and were later thawed in a 37 degrees C water bath. The sorted or isolated CD4+, CD8+ and CD8+ TEMRA cells had a purity of 90% or higher. V is clipped by 7 bases and J by 3 bases, and the sequence between their germline boundaries is 25 bases long. Reading the germline V gene gives CDR1 MNHNS and CDR2 SASEGT. The CDR3 contains 17 residues, cysteine and phenylalanine counted. The only DNA kept is the CDR3, 51 bases in frame from the first base.

Overall study outcomes, separate from this receptor: The TCR sequencing and HLA analysis was acknowledged to have included a relatively small number of individuals. In patients with Susac syndrome, the CD4+ T cell repertoire showed no detectable clonal expansion.

This clonotype was sampled from a human donor with Susac syndrome. Rearrangement joined TRBV6-1 to TRBJ2-7; matching of 8 bases hints at TRBD2 as the D gene. Sequencing was done on a sample of CD4+ T cells from PBMCs. This receptor has the CDR3 CASTTPRQGAGGYEQYF. The bases read TGTGCCAGCACAACACCAAGACAGGGCGCGGGGGGCTACGAGCAGTACTTC.